These T cell receptor beta chains were read from a single sample in a study of T cells in Graves' hyperthyroidism and ophthalmopathy. TCRdb fed the multiplex PCR reads into MiXCR, producing one record per CDR3 protein. The sample carries 400,000 or so distinct CDR3 sequences, roughly 15% recorded once. The sequenced sample was blood. These receptors were taken from a woman aged 55-70 years with Graves' ophthalmopathy. CDR3s include the opening cysteine and the closing phenylalanine or tryptophan. The D gene is left open where the match is weak. Clone size appears in some rows only: once, few, many, or a class for an expanded clone.

-	TRBV5-1	TRBJ1-1	many	TGCGCCAGCAGCTTGGACATCTACACTGAAGCTTTCTTT	CASSLDIYTEAFF
TRBD2	TRBV5-1	TRBJ2-3	-	TGCGCCAGCAGCCCGGGTGGGACTAGCGGGAGACGGAGTACAGATACGCAGTATTTT	CASSPGGTSGRRSTDTQYF
TRBD2	TRBV24-1	TRBJ2-1	-	TGTGCCACCAGTGACAGGGGACTAGCGGGGGGCAATGAGCAGTTCTTC	CATSDRGLAGGNEQFF
TRBD1	TRBV7-2	TRBJ1-1	many	TGTGCCAGCAGCTTAGTGGGGGGACAGGACGGCACTGAAGCTTTCTTT	CASSLVGGQDGTEAFF
TRBD2	TRBV27	TRBJ2-7	many	TGTGCCAGCAGTTTTCCTAGCGGGGCCTACGAGCAGTACTTC	CASSFPSGAYEQYF
-	TRBV11-2	TRBJ2-3	many	TGTGCCAGCAGCGGCAGGGGGGGCGGGCGGTCCGATACGCAGTATTTT	CASSGRGGGRSDTQYF
-	TRBV6-1	TRBJ2-2	few	TGTGCCAGCAGCCCAGTATGGGGGGAGCTGTTTTTT	CASSPVWGELFF
-	TRBV28	TRBJ1-2	many	TGTGCCAGCGCCACCCTCGGTCGGGGGTCCCCCGATCCTTATGGCTACACCTTC	CASATLGRGSPDPYGYTF
TRBD2	TRBV5-1	TRBJ2-1	-	TGCGCCAGCAGCCCCATTAGTCTCTCGCTAGCGGGAGTGAACGAGCAGTTCTTC	CASSPISLSLAGVNEQFF
TRBD2	TRBV27	TRBJ2-1	-	TGTGCCAGCACCAATAGCGGGAGGGCCCCCAATGAGCAGTTCTTC	CASTNSGRAPNEQFF
-	TRBV28	TRBJ1-2	-	TGTGCCAGCAGCTCCTACAGCCCGTATGGCTACACCTTC	CASSSYSPYGYTF
-	TRBV5-1	TRBJ2-3	many	TGCGCCAGCAGCACAACAGGGACTGGCACAGATACGCAGTATTTT	CASSTTGTGTDTQYF
-	TRBV19	TRBJ2-1	few	TGTGCCAGTAGTGGGCTAGTAAAAGGTGAGCAGTTCTTC	CASSGLVKGEQFF
TRBD2	TRBV6-1	TRBJ2-3	few	TGTGCCAGCGGCCTCACTAGCGGCCCCACAGATACGCAGTATTTT	CASGLTSGPTDTQYF
-	TRBV2	TRBJ1-5	many	TGTGCCAGCGGGATTCGAGGACAGTCCCACAATCAGCCCCAGCATTTT	CASGIRGQSHNQPQHF
-	TRBV29-1	TRBJ1-2	many	TGCAGCGTTGGGGAGACAGGCGGCTATGGCTACACCTTC	CSVGETGGYGYTF
TRBD2	TRBV7-9	TRBJ2-1	many	TGTGCCAGCAGCTTCCGGGAGGGCCTCGAGCAGTTCTTC	CASSFREGLEQFF
TRBD2	TRBV18	TRBJ2-2	many	TGTGCCAGCTCACCTCGGACTAGCCAAAACACCGGGGAGCTGTTTTTT	CASSPRTSQNTGELFF
TRBD2	TRBV5-1	TRBJ2-1	many	TGCGCCAGCAGCTTCCTAGCGGGGTCCTACAATGAGCAGTTCTTC	CASSFLAGSYNEQFF
-	TRBV6-1	TRBJ2-6	many	TGTGCCAGCAGGAGATCCGGGACGCAAGGCTCTGGGGCCAACGTCCTGACTTTC	CASRRSGTQGSGANVLTF
TRBD1	TRBV7-3	TRBJ1-1	few	TGTGCCAGCAGCTTAAAAAGGTGGACAGGGGACACTGAAGCTTTCTTT	CASSLKRWTGDTEAFF
TRBD1	TRBV12-3/TRBV12-4	TRBJ2-6	-	TGTGCCAGCAGTCCGGGACAGGGGGCTGGGACCAACGTCCTGACTTTC	CASSPGQGAGTNVLTF
TRBD2	TRBV24-1	TRBJ2-3	many	TGTGCCACCAGTGACAAGCGGGGAATCACAGATACGCAGTATTTT	CATSDKRGITDTQYF
-	TRBV30	TRBJ2-7	many	TGTGCCTGGAGTAGGAACACGAACTACGAGCAGTACTTC	CAWSRNTNYEQYF
-	TRBV6-1	TRBJ1-2	many	TGTGCCAGCAGTGAGCGGGGCCTCTTTGGCTACACCTTC	CASSERGLFGYTF
TRBD1	TRBV18	TRBJ1-3	-	TGTGCCAGCTCACCACCGGGACAGCGGATTGGAAACACCATATATTTT	CASSPPGQRIGNTIYF
-	TRBV28	TRBJ1-5	many	TGTGCCAGCAGCCTGGTTGGCTCGAGTTGGATAGGAATTTCTAGCAATCAGCCCCAGCATTTT	CASSLVGSSWIGISSNQPQHF
-	TRBV5-1	TRBJ2-3	many	TGCGCCAGCAGCTTGGCTCAGGGCCTTGATACGCAGTATTTT	CASSLAQGLDTQYF
TRBD2	TRBV3-1	TRBJ2-1	-	TGTGCCAGCAGCCCATACCCGGGACTAGTTGAGCAGTTCTTC	CASSPYPGLVEQFF
TRBD2	TRBV29-1	TRBJ2-1	many	TGCAGCGTTGTTCTACTAGCGGGAGGCCGAAGTTATAACAATGAGCAGTTCTTC	CSVVLLAGGRSYNNEQFF
-	TRBV7-9	TRBJ1-3	few	TGTGCCAGCAGCTTAGGCAGGATCTCTGGAAACACCATATATTTT	CASSLGRISGNTIYF
TRBD1	TRBV18	TRBJ1-2	many	TGTGCCAGCTCATCGACCGGGACAGGGGGTGGCTACACCTTC	CASSSTGTGGGYTF
TRBD1	TRBV20-1	TRBJ2-5	many	TGCAGTGCTAGAGGACAGGGGGGACAAGAGACCCAGTACTTC	CSARGQGGQETQYF
TRBD2	TRBV5-1	TRBJ2-1	many	TGCGCCAGCAGCTTGGTGGGCACGGGAGGCTATGAGCAGTTCTTC	CASSLVGTGGYEQFF
-	TRBV2	TRBJ1-1	many	TGTGCCAGCAATGGACAGAGGAACACTGAAGCTTTCTTT	CASNGQRNTEAFF
-	TRBV27	TRBJ1-1	many	TGTGCCAGCCAGCAGGGAAGAAACACTGAAGCTTTCTTT	CASQQGRNTEAFF
TRBD1	TRBV29-1	TRBJ2-1	few	TGCAGCGTGGGACGGGACAGCTGGTCGGAGCAGTTCTTC	CSVGRDSWSEQFF
TRBD2	TRBV6-1	TRBJ2-5	many	TGTGCCAGCAGTAGGGCGGGAGTGGTTGAAGAGACCCAGTACTTC	CASSRAGVVEETQYF
-	TRBV6-1	TRBJ2-5	many	TGTGCCAGCAGAACACAGGGAGGAGAGACCCAGTACTTC	CASRTQGGETQYF
-	TRBV5-1	TRBJ2-4	-	TGCGCCAGCAGCTTCGGAACAGGGAACTTAGCCAAAAACATTCAGTACTTC	CASSFGTGNLAKNIQYF
TRBD2	TRBV28	TRBJ2-5	many	TGTGCCAGCAGTTTATCGAGGCTAGCGGGAGGTGGGGAGACCCAGTACTTC	CASSLSRLAGGGETQYF
-	TRBV3-1	TRBJ2-2	many	TGTGCCAGCACCCTCGGGGAAAACGCGAACACCGGGGAGCTGTTTTTT	CASTLGENANTGELFF
TRBD2	TRBV28	TRBJ2-7	-	TGTGCCAGCAGTTTCCAGACTAGCGGGACCAACTACGAGCAGTACTTC	CASSFQTSGTNYEQYF
-	TRBV28	TRBJ2-5	many	TGTGCCAGCAGTTCCTATATTCGGGCGGGACTCCTGGGGGAGACCCAGTACTTC	CASSSYIRAGLLGETQYF
TRBD2	TRBV7-2	TRBJ2-7	many	TGTGCCAGCAGCTTAACCAGCGGGAGAGGGTACGAGCAGTACTTC	CASSLTSGRGYEQYF
-	TRBV12-3/TRBV12-4	TRBJ2-7	many	TGTGCCAGCAGTTTTTATCCCGAGGATTCCTACGAGCAGTACTTC	CASSFYPEDSYEQYF